This paragraph covers one T cell receptor (beta chain) sequence. The sample belongs to a study of technical replicates of blood from four donors. Profiled with immunoSEQ multiplex PCR; TCRdb holds only in-frame clones, not every one. This sample has some 64,000 clones; around 97% occur once, and the top ten carry around 0.19%. Trimming cost V 0 bases and J 0 bases; bases outside gene matches: 4. Germline lookup yields CDR1 GTSNPN and CDR2 SVGIG (reference sequence). The CDR3 extends over 17 amino acids. The specimen was T cells isolated from PBMCs. The origin of this receptor is a human donor in good health. The chain has TRBV30 and TRBJ2-5; TRBD2 aligns across 13 bases. The CDR3 DNA follows: TGTGCCTGGAGTGTACAGACTAGCGGGGGGTACCAAGAGACCCAGTACTTC. Translation gives CAWSVQTSGGYQETQYF.